These T cell receptor beta chains were read from a single sample in a study of cytomegalovirus exposure and HLA in healthy donors. Assay: immunoSEQ multiplex PCR; the TCRdb copy retains only in-frame clones and omits some. The table lists approximately 300,000 clones, roughly four fifths of them singletons. The sample comprised PBMCs. The source is a woman in her thirties or forties in good health and CMV-seropositive. Each CDR3 is given without its conserved first and last residue.

v_gene | CDR3aa
TRBV28 | ASTEGYEQY
TRBV5-1 | ASSIGQPNTEAF
TRBV19 | ASSTGSGRYSEQF
TRBV7-3 | ASSLFAGVDEKLF
TRBV28 | ASSSAGLAKNIQY
TRBV27 | ASSGLAGGEQF
TRBV11-1 | ASSPPRGRNQPQH
TRBV2 | ASRATGELGYT
TRBV7-2 | ASSLGTRETQY
TRBV18 | ASSPTIADYNEQF
TRBV27 | ASSFAGGIGEQY
TRBV25-1 | ASSPGDRRGQPQH
TRBV2 | ASSETGASTDTQY
TRBV7-2 | ASSLAERQPQH
TRBV7-3 | ASSLMAGEVETQY
TRBV7-9 | ASSLDNAYEQY
TRBV30 | AWTSGATYEQY
TRBV11-3 | ASSGGVEQY
TRBV4-3 | ASSQETALLGAGNTIY
TRBV6-1 | ASIPGTGYFQPQH
TRBV28 | ASSQPGASSYGYT
TRBV5-1 | ASRLPGQASYEQY
TRBV7-2 | ASSLMGGNTEAF
TRBV28 | ASSPRELYNEQF
TRBV11-3 | ASSSAPGLANEQY
TRBV9 | ASSDGLAGEETQY
TRBV4-3 | ASSQETPSYGYT
TRBV2 | ASRGTSANTGELF
TRBV6-5 | ASSYGTGTANYGYT
TRBV27 | ASSLSSGTIYNEQF
TRBV28 | ASSVGGVVAGGYNEQF
TRBV7-3 | ASSLRETLWTFSTDTQY
TRBV9 | ASSVGASGRGFDEQY
TRBV5-4 | ATMGQNNEKLF
TRBV7-6 | ASSSHRSQETQY
TRBV28 | ASSRQGAGEKLF
TRBV2 | ASSHTGDSGNTIY
TRBV4-1 | ASSQDRLAGLTDTQY
TRBV11-1 | ASSRTSEQY
TRBV5-1 | ASRAGTGGEKLF
TRBV28 | ASATRQGANQPQH
TRBV30 | AWTSDRGPSYEQY
TRBV19 | ATRDRGLIGNQPQH
TRBV4-3 | ASSQDAGNQPQH
TRBV7-2 | ASSFEPGYEQY
TRBV9 | ASSPNPGTAYNEQF
TRBV11-2 | ASSLLAGYTGELF
TRBV28 | ASSRNRLAGSYEQY
TRBV21-1 | ASKLRRGRVEDNEQY
TRBV7-2 | ASSLQFSSTDTQY
TRBV2 | ASSDGSMNTEAF
TRBV5-6 | ASSLAGGTRDEQY
TRBV30 | AWSVQGLRNSPLH
TRBV29-1 | SVETTGEKLF
TRBV19 | ASSPWTSGNPDTQY
TRBV4-1 | ASSQDRELAESTDTQY
TRBV28 | ASSLMDLSGGGYT
TRBV11-2 | ASSLGLGNEQF
TRBV11-2 | ASSQGQSNYGYT
TRBV9 | ASSPRLGLELGELF